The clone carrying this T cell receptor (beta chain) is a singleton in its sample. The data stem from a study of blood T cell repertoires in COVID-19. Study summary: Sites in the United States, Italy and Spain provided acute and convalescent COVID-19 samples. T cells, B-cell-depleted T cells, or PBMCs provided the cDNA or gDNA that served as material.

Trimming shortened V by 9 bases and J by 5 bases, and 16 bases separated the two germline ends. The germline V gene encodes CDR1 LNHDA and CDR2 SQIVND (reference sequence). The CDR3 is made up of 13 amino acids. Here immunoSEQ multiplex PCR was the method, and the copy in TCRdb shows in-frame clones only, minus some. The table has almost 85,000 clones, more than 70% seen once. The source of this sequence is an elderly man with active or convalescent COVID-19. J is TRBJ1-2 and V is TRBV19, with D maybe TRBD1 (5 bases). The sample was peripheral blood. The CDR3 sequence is CASPPGGRYGYTF. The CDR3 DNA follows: TGTGCCAGCCCCCCGGGGGGGAGATATGGCTACACCTTC. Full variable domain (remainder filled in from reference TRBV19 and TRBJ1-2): DGGITQSPKYLFRKEGQNVTLSCEQNLNHDAMYWYRQDPGQGLRLIYYSQIVNDFQKGDIAEGYSVSREKKESFPLTVTSAQKNPTAFYLCASPPGGRYGYTFGSGTRLTVV.